This T cell receptor (beta chain) originates from a study of T cells after yellow fever vaccination. This clonotype was counted a few times. Using its own MiXCR run on the 5' RACE reads, TCRdb lists one record per CDR3 protein. The sample carries tens of thousands of distinct CDR3 sequences, 13% recorded once. CDR1 and CDR2 (germline): LGHNA, YSLEER. V lost 1 base and J 3 bases, leaving 17 bases between the germline ends. This CDR3 has 17 amino acids. This sequence originates from a man aged 18 to 29 who received the YFV17D yellow fever vaccine. V is TRBV4-3 and J is TRBJ2-3; D is perhaps TRBD1 or TRBD2 (6 bases each). Source: CD8+ T cells not binding an NS4B(214-222) dextramer, sorted from PBMCs, taken approximately 22 days after the first yellow fever vaccination. The CDR3 DNA follows: TGCGCCAGCAGCCAAGGCCTTGGGGGGCTTCAAACAGATACGCAGTATTTT. It is translated as CASSQGLGGLQTDTQYF.